This is a list of T cell receptor beta chains from one sample in a study of neurological immune-mediated disorders. MiXCR, run by TCRdb on the 5' RACE reads, gives a single entry per CDR3 protein. The profile shows tens of thousands of distinct CDR3 sequences, 5.5% to 8% of them singletons. The sequencing sample was made of PBMCs. The receptors come from a woman in her thirties or forties in good health. Both conserved end residues are part of each CDR3. Each record gives: V gene, clone size, J gene, D gene, CDR3 DNA, CDR3 protein. A D gene is named only where the DNA matches it firmly. Clone size is given for some rows only: seen once, a few or many times, or a class if the clone is expanded.

TRBV7-8	many	TRBJ2-5	.	TGTGCCAGCAGCTTAGCCCGGGACCGAAAGCAAGAGACCCAGTACTTC	CASSLARDRKQETQYF
TRBV6-6	many	TRBJ1-1	.	TGTGCCAGTTACGGACAGTCGAACACTGAAGCTTTCTTT	CASYGQSNTEAFF
TRBV3-1	many	TRBJ2-5	TRBD1	TGTGCCAGCAGCCGAGACAGGGGCCAGACCCAGTACTTC	CASSRDRGQTQYF
TRBV7-8	.	TRBJ2-1	TRBD2	TGTGCCAGCAGCTTAGTAGGACTAGGTATGAATGAGCAGTTCTTC	CASSLVGLGMNEQFF
TRBV15	many	TRBJ2-1	TRBD2	TGTGCCACCAGCAGAGTTCGGGCGGGAGCCTACAATGAGCAGTTCTTC	CATSRVRAGAYNEQFF
TRBV6-1	many	TRBJ2-7	.	TGTGCCAGCAGTGAAGGGGACCCCACCGAGCAGTACTTC	CASSEGDPTEQYF
TRBV7-6	many	TRBJ2-3	.	TGTGCCAGCAGCTTACTTAGCACAGATACGCAGTATTTT	CASSLLSTDTQYF
TRBV7-2	many	TRBJ2-5	.	TGTGCCAGCAGCCCCAAGGCCCCCCCTTACCAAGAGACCCAGTACTTC	CASSPKAPPYQETQYF
TRBV6-1	medium-sized	TRBJ2-7	.	TGTGCCAGCATCGAAGGAGGGTTGGCCTACGAGCAGTACTTC	CASIEGGLAYEQYF
TRBV18	many	TRBJ1-4	.	TGTGCCAGCTCACCACCCCAGGGGACTCGTGAAAAACTGTTTTTT	CASSPPQGTREKLFF
TRBV5-1	.	TRBJ2-7	.	TGCGCCAGCAGCTTCACAGACTGGGGGTACGAGCAGTACTTC	CASSFTDWGYEQYF
TRBV5-1	few	TRBJ1-1	.	TGCGCCAGCAGCTTGGACGACAGAGAGAACACTGAAGCTTTCTTT	CASSLDDRENTEAFF
TRBV19	many	TRBJ2-1	TRBD2	TGTGCCAGTAGGGCCACTAGCGGCTCCTACAATGAGCAGTTCTTC	CASRATSGSYNEQFF
TRBV6-6	many	TRBJ2-3	.	TGTGCCAGCAGTTACCCAGGGGGGGGTAGCACAGATACGCAGTATTTT	CASSYPGGGSTDTQYF
TRBV7-8	many	TRBJ1-6	.	TGTGCCAGCAGCTTAGGGGGCTTTGGAAATTCACCCCTCCACTTT	CASSLGGFGNSPLHF
TRBV20-1	many	TRBJ2-7	.	TGCAGTGCCGACAATTCCTACGAGCAGTACTTC	CSADNSYEQYF
TRBV6-1	many	TRBJ1-5	.	TGTGCCAGCAGTGTAATAGGAGGCAATCAGCCCCAGCATTTT	CASSVIGGNQPQHF
TRBV6-2/TRBV6-3	many	TRBJ2-7	.	TGTGCCAGCAGTTACGGGGGCGACTCTTCAAGGGAGCAGTACTTC	CASSYGGDSSREQYF
TRBV5-5	many	TRBJ2-1	.	TGTGCCAGCATAAGAGCGGAACCCCGTGGGGATGAGCAGTTCTTC	CASIRAEPRGDEQFF
TRBV6-5	many	TRBJ2-1	.	TGTGCCAGCAGCCTGGGCCGTAGGAGCAATGAGCAGTTCTTC	CASSLGRRSNEQFF
TRBV7-2	many	TRBJ2-1	.	TGTGCCAGCAGCTTTTCAGAGAATGAGCAGTTCTTC	CASSFSENEQFF
TRBV12-3/TRBV12-4	many	TRBJ2-2	.	TGTGCCAGCAGTTTCGGGGAGAACACCGGGGAGCTGTTTTTT	CASSFGENTGELFF